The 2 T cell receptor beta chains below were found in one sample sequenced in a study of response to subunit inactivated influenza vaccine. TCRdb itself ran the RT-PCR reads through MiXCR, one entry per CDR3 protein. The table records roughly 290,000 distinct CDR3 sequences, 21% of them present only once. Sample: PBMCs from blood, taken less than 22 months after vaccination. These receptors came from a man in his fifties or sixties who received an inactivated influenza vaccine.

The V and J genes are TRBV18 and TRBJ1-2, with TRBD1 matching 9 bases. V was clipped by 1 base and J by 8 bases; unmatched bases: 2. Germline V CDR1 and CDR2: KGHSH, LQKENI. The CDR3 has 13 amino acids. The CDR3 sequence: CASSPQTGGGYTF. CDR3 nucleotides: TGTGCCAGCTCACCACAGACAGGGGGAGGCTACACCTTC.

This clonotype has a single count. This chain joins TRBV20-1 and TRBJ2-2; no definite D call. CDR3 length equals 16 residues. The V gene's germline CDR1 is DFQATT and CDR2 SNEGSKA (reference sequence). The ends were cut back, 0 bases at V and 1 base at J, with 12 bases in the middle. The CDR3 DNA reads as TGCAGTGCTAGAGAGGCTGGTCTACTGAACACCGGGGAGCTGTTTTTT. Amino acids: CSAREAGLLNTGELFF.